Included here is one T cell receptor (beta chain) sequence, with context. What it binds is not known. These data come from a study of breast tumors, draining lymph nodes, adjacent tissues. Study-wide results and limits: That most tumor T cells come from lymph nodes remained unproven. Tumor TCR diversity was below lymph nodes but above nontumor tissue.

TCRdb called the multiplex PCR reads again in MiXCR, with one record for every CDR3 protein. The sample has about 220,000 distinct CDR3 sequences; under 40% are singletons. CDR1 is SGHTA, CDR2 FQGTGA, per germline. V dropped 8 bases and J dropped 3 bases, with 20 bases sitting between them. CDR3 length: 16 amino acids. The lymph nodes were axillary draining lymph nodes from breast cancer patients. The sequenced material came from axillary lymph node tissue. The clonotype comes from a female donor with breast cancer. Some clones in this sample may be carry-over from other donors' samples. The V gene is TRBV7-3, the J gene TRBJ2-1; tentatively, D is TRBD1 or TRBD2 (5 bases each). Here the CDR3 DNA reads TGTGCCAGCGCCCGGGACCACCCCGCGGACTACAATGAGCAGTTCTTC. As protein: CASARDHPADYNEQFF.